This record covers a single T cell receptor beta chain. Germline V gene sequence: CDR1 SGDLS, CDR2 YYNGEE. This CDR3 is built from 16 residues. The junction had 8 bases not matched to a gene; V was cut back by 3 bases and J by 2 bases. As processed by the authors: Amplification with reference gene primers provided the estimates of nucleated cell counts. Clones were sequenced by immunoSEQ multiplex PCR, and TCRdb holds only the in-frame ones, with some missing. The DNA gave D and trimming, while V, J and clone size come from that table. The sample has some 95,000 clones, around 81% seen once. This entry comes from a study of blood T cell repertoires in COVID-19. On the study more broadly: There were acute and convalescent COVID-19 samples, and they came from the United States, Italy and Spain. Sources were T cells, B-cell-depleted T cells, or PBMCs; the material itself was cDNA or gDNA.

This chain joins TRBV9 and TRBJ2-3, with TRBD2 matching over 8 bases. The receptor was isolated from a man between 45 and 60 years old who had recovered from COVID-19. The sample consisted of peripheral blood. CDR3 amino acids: CASSASGGGLTDTQYF. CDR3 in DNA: TGTGCCAGCAGCGCCTCGGGGGGGGGCCTCACAGATACGCAGTATTTT.